These 22 T cell receptor beta chains share one sample of origin, sequenced in a study of cytomegalovirus exposure and HLA in healthy donors. The repertoire was sequenced with immunoSEQ multiplex PCR; TCRdb's copy has only in-frame clones and lacks some. The sample has approximately 190,000 clones, 80% to 90% seen once. The sequenced material came from PBMCs. These receptors all come from a woman aged 25 to 45 in good health and CMV-seropositive.

The gene calls are TRBV27 and TRBJ1-1; 10 nucleotides line up with TRBD1. Unmatched junction bases numbered 12, after V lost 4 bases and J lost 10 bases. The CDR3 length is 15 residues. CDR1 and CDR2 from the germline V gene are MNHEY and SMNVEV (reference sequence). The CDR3 sequence: CASSSPGAGTGVAFF. In DNA, the CDR3 is TGTGCCAGCAGTTCTCCCGGCGCCGGGACAGGGGTAGCTTTCTTT.

The CDR3 is CASSIGGTGQETQYF. DNA of the CDR3: TGTGCCAGTAGTATAGGGGGGACAGGGCAAGAGACCCAGTACTTC. The chain links TRBV19 to TRBJ2-5, with 9 nucleotides matching TRBD1. The CDR3 sequence is 15 residues long. Looked up from germline, CDR1 is LNHDA and CDR2 is SQIVND (reference sequence). The J segment lost 2 bases and the V segment lost 1 base, leaving 2 bases of the junction unmatched.

In its sample, this clone was seen a few times. CDR3 sequence: CASSPPQVDTQYF. CDR3 bases: TGTGCCAGCAGCCCCCCCCAGGTGGATACGCAGTATTTT. This chain uses TRBV13 with TRBJ2-3; no definite D call. Per the germline V gene, CDR1 is PRHDT and CDR2 is FYEKMQ (reference sequence). Trimming cost V 5 bases and J 6 bases, with 12 bases left between them. This CDR3 is 13 amino acids long.

This chain links TRBV30 with TRBJ2-7; 7 bases agree with TRBD1. Trimming at V came to 3 bases and at J to 0 bases, leaving 5 bases not matched to a gene. The CDR3 loop spans 14 amino acids. The germline gives CDR1 GTSNPN, CDR2 SVGIG (reference sequence). CDR3 amino acids: CAWRAQGSSYEQYF. Written as DNA, the CDR3 is TGTGCCTGGAGGGCACAGGGGAGCTCCTACGAGCAGTACTTC. Full variable domain (outside the CDR3, taken from reference TRBV30 and TRBJ2-7): SQTIHQWPATLVQPVGSPLSLECTVEGTSNPNLYWYRQAAGRGLQLLFYSVGIGQISSEVPQNLSASRPQDRQFILSSKKLLLSDSGFYLCAWRAQGSSYEQYFGPGTRLTVT.

Comment on this clone: An end of the junction differs from the germline gene, which may be a read error. V usage is TRBV7-7 and J usage is TRBJ2-5; the match to TRBD2 covers 7 bases. Per germline, CDR1 SSHAT and CDR2 FNYEAQ (reference sequence). This CDR3 comprises 15 residues. CDR3 coding DNA: TGTGCTAGCAGCTTAGCGGGTGGGCTACGGGAGACCCAGTACTTC. Its translation: CASSLAGGLRETQYF.

The V call is TRBV19, the J call TRBJ2-1; 9 bases align to TRBD1. Germline CDR1 and CDR2: LNHDA and SQIVND (reference sequence). The CDR3 contains 15 residues. With V trimmed by 8 bases and J by 4 bases, 9 bases remained unmatched. The CDR3 bases are TGTGCCAGTGCGACTACAGGGGGCGCTTACAATGAGCAGTTCTTC. Amino acid sequence: CASATTGGAYNEQFF.

The V and J genes are TRBV6-1 and TRBJ2-7; 9 bases fit TRBD2. This CDR3 region has 15 residues. Germline-derived CDR1 and CDR2 are MNHNS and SASEGT. V dropped 0 bases and J dropped 4; count of bases not matched to a gene: 4. The CDR3 sequence is CASSEASGGGYEQYF. CDR3 in DNA: TGTGCCAGCAGTGAAGCTAGCGGGGGCGGATACGAGCAGTACTTC.

The chain has TRBV7-8 and TRBJ2-7; D possibly corresponds to TRBD2 (6 bases). V lost 5 bases to trimming and J lost 3 bases, with 11 bases between them. The CDR3 runs 13 residues. Germline lookup yields CDR1 SGHVS and CDR2 FQNEAQ. The CDR3 sequence: CASSAGLDYEQYF. The DNA for the CDR3 is TGTGCCAGCAGCGCGGGGTTGGACTACGAGCAGTACTTC.

The chain couples TRBV28 to TRBJ2-1, with D possibly matching TRBD1 (5 bases). The V gene lost 3 bases and the J gene lost 9 bases, with 12 bases spanning the gap. Germline V gene lookup returns CDR1 MDHEN and CDR2 SYDVKM. This CDR3 is 13 amino acids long. The DNA for the CDR3 is TGTGCCAGCAGTTTTATCGTACAGGCTGAGCAGTTCTTC. Translating gives CASSFIVQAEQFF.

The V call is TRBV5-1, the J call TRBJ2-1, with 10 bases identical to TRBD2. The J segment lost 8 bases and the V segment lost 2 bases, leaving 7 bases of the junction unmatched. Per germline, CDR1 SGHRS and CDR2 YFSETQ. This CDR3 is 15 amino acids long. The CDR3 region has the DNA TGCGCCAGCAGCTTCGCTAGCGGGAGAAGAGATGAGCAGTTCTTC. Translation gives CASSFASGRRDEQFF.

The CDR3, as DNA: TGCGCCAGCAGCTTAACTAGCGGTCACAATGAGCAGTTCTTC. Protein product: CASSLTSGHNEQFF. V gene TRBV5-1 combines with J gene TRBJ2-1; 8 bases match TRBD2. Germline trimming cut 2 bases from V and 5 bases from J; bases unmatched to any gene: 3. The CDR3 is 14 amino acids. Germline CDR1 SGHRS, CDR2 YFSETQ.

The V call is TRBV7-9, the J call TRBJ2-1; a weak D match, TRBD2 (6 bases). V was cut by 1 base and J by 0 bases, with 7 bases left in between. Per the germline V gene, CDR1 is SEHNR and CDR2 is FQNEAQ (reference sequence). This CDR3 spans 15 amino acids. The CDR3 DNA reads as TGTGCCAGCAGCTTAGGTAGCGGCTCCTACAATGAGCAGTTCTTC. Translation: CASSLGSGSYNEQFF.

The chain has TRBV11-3 and TRBJ2-3; no firm D call. Germline CDR1 and CDR2: SGHNT and YENEEA. Trimming removed 5 bases from V and 4 bases from J, with 10 bases in between. The CDR3 loop spans 13 amino acids. The CDR3 DNA sequence: TGTGCCAGCAGCATCCGAGAGCCAGATACGCAGTATTTT. Protein sequence: CASSIREPDTQYF.

The chain employs TRBV6-1 and TRBJ2-1, with 10 bases lining up with TRBD2. V shed 6 bases and J 5 bases; nucleotides not matched to a gene: 4. This CDR3 has 14 residues. Per germline, CDR1 MNHNS and CDR2 SASEGT. The CDR3 DNA sequence: TGTGCCAGCAGAACTAGCGGGACTAACAATGAGCAGTTCTTC. Its protein is CASRTSGTNNEQFF.

The J gene is TRBJ2-6, the V gene TRBV30; 8 bases map to TRBD1. With V trimmed by 6 bases and J by 0 bases, 10 bases remained unmatched. CDR1 is GTSNPN, CDR2 SVGIG, per germline (reference sequence). The CDR3 is 17 residues long. The CDR3 DNA reads TGTGCCTGCACACCCGGACAGGGCCTCTCTGGGGCCAACGTCCTGACTTTC. Translation gives CACTPGQGLSGANVLTF.

The chain couples TRBV6-5 to TRBJ2-2; tentatively, D is TRBD2 (6 bases). Trimming removed 5 bases from V and 5 bases from J, with 15 bases in between. The CDR3 extends over 15 amino acids. Germline V gives CDR1 MNHEY, CDR2 SVGAGI. This CDR3 is CASSHRDSLTGELFF. CDR3 nucleotide sequence: TGTGCCAGCAGTCATCGGGACTCCCTTACCGGGGAGCTGTTTTTT.

The chain links TRBV29-1 to TRBJ1-5; TRBD1 is a possible D gene (5 bases). The length of the CDR3 is 12 residues. Germline V gives CDR1 SQVTM, CDR2 ANQGSEA. Deletions cut 6 bases from V and 1 base from J, with 7 bases between. Here the CDR3 DNA reads TGCAGCGTCAGACAGAGCAATCAGCCCCAGCATTTT. Protein sequence: CSVRQSNQPQHF.

The chain employs TRBV14 and TRBJ2-5, with D uncertain. This CDR3 spans 13 amino acids. From germline, CDR1 is SGHDN and CDR2 FVKESK. Between the trimmed V and J ends, which lost 0 bases and 8 bases, there was a span of 10 bases. In DNA form, the CDR3 reads TGTGCCAGCAGCCAAGATAGAGGCGCCACCCAGTACTTC. Translating gives CASSQDRGATQYF. Complete variable domain (other parts from reference TRBV14 and TRBJ2-5): EAGVTQFPSHSVIEKGQTVTLRCDPISGHDNLYWYRRVMGKEIKFLLHFVKESKQDESGMPNNRFLAERTGGTYSTLKVQPAELEDSGVYFCASSQDRGATQYFGPGTRLLVL.

The chain links TRBV9 to TRBJ2-3; tentatively, D is TRBD2 (5 bases). Trimming took off 4 bases at V and 6 bases at J, with 21 bases between the two ends. The CDR3 is 16 residues long. The germline CDR1 and CDR2 sequences are SGDLS and YYNGEE. CDR3 bases: TGTGCCAGCAGCCCCCGAGGGTATGGGCCGGGCGATACGCAGTATTTT. It encodes CASSPRGYGPGDTQYF.

This rearrangement joins TRBV6-5 to TRBJ1-2; a weak D match, TRBD1 (6 bases). The CDR3 is 13 amino acids. V gave up 7 bases and J gave up 4 bases, with 13 bases separating them. Germline loops: CDR1 MNHEY, CDR2 SVGAGI. CDR3 amino acids: CASTPGQPYGYTF. DNA of the CDR3: TGTGCCAGCACTCCCGGACAGCCCTATGGCTACACCTTC.

The chain has TRBV11-2 and TRBJ2-1; 7 nucleotides agree with TRBD2. The ends lost 1 base at V and 6 bases at J; junction bases unmatched: 12. This CDR3 has 17 amino acids. Germline loops: CDR1 SGHAT, CDR2 FQNNGV. In nucleotides, the CDR3 is TGTGCCAGCAGCTTAGTAATCTTCGCGGGAGTTATCAATGAGCAGTTCTTC. This encodes CASSLVIFAGVINEQFF.

This rearrangement joins TRBV18 to TRBJ2-1; a weak D match, TRBD1 (6 bases). In germline, CDR1 is KGHSH, CDR2 LQKENI. V lost 2 bases to trimming and J lost 8 bases, with 19 bases between them. The CDR3 is made up of 16 amino acids. CDR3 sequence reads: CASSPTLGGDWYEQFF. CDR3 coding DNA: TGTGCCAGCTCACCAACTTTAGGGGGAGACTGGTATGAGCAGTTCTTC.